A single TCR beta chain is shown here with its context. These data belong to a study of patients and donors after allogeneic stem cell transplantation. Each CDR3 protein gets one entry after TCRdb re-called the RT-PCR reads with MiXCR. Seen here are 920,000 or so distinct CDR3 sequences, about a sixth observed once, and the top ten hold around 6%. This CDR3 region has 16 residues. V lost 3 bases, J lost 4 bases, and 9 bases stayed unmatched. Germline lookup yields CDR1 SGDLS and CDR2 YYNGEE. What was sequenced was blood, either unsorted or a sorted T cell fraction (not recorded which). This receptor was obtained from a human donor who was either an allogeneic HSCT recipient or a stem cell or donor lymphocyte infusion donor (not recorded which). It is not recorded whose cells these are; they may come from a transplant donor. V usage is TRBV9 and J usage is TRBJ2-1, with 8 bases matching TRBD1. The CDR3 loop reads CASSAFTGTGYNEQFF. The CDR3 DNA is TGTGCCAGCAGCGCTTTTACCGGGACAGGATACAATGAGCAGTTCTTC. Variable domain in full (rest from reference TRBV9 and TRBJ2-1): DSGVTQTPKHLITATGQRVTLRCSPRSGDLSVYWYQQSLDQGLQFLIQYYNGEERAKGNILERFSAQQFPDLHSELNLSSLELGDSALYFCASSAFTGTGYNEQFFGPGTRLTVL.